This T cell receptor (beta chain) was documented in a study of shared clonotypes between healthy human individuals. Study-level information: A donor's plate count was three for CD4 naive and three for CD4 memory; CD8 naive had two and CD8 memory one. Overall study findings and caveats: Against clonotypes common to all four donors, non-shared ones had lower generation probabilities. In general, naive subsets displayed greater estimated richness than memory subsets did.

Here immunoSEQ multiplex PCR was the method, and the copy in TCRdb shows in-frame clones only, minus some. The data hold roughly 2 million clones, with approximately 95% observed a single time. Trimming cost V 0 bases and J 4 bases; bases outside gene matches: 2. The CDR3 is 15 residues long. Germline values: CDR1 SGHNT, CDR2 YYREEE (reference sequence). This clone was seen just once. Its antigen is unknown. Other DNA sequences within the sample encode an identical CDR3. This chain uses TRBV5-4 with TRBJ2-1, with 9 bases matching TRBD1. This TCR derives from a man in his late teens or twenties in good health. Sequencing was performed on naive CD4+ T cells sorted from blood. Regarding subset: CD45RA+ positively selected. The CDR3 DNA is TGTGCCAGCAGCTTGGCAGGGACAGGGTACAATGAGCAGTTCTTC. Protein product: CASSLAGTGYNEQFF.